Following are 27 T cell receptor beta chains from one sample sequenced in a study of ipilimumab plus nivolumab after autologous stem cell transplantation. Some clones are missing from TCRdb's copy, which holds only in-frame ones; the method was immunoSEQ multiplex PCR. The sample lists tens of thousands of clones, just over 85% occurring once. This sample comprised PBMCs, obtained in a trial of ipilimumab plus nivolumab as post-transplant consolidation. Receptors originate from a male donor with diffuse large B-cell lymphoma.

This chain connects TRBV6-5 to TRBJ1-2, with 10 bases matching TRBD1. The CDR3 has 14 amino acids. The germline V gene has CDR1 MNHEY and CDR2 SVGAGI. Trimming at V came to 5 bases and at J to 8 bases, leaving 8 bases not matched to a gene. The CDR3 spells CASSRDRGGGGYTF. CDR3 coding DNA: TGTGCCAGCAGTCGGGACAGGGGCGGCGGCGGCTACACCTTC.

This CDR3 is CASSLVAGELFF. DNA for the CDR3: TGTGCCAGCAGCTTAGTCGCCGGGGAGCTGTTTTTT. The genes are TRBV11-3 and TRBJ2-2; D unclear. V was pared by 1 base and J by 6 bases, with 3 bases between. This CDR3 has 12 residues. The germline CDR1 and CDR2 sequences are SGHNT and YENEEA.

The chain combines TRBV5-5 with TRBJ1-2; no clear D. In germline, CDR1 is SGHKS, CDR2 YYEKEE (reference sequence). The CDR3 sequence is 13 residues long. Trimming removed 4 bases at V and 0 bases at J, with 7 bases between. CDR3 nucleotides: TGTGCCAGCAGCCAAAGAACTAACTATGGCTACACCTTC. Protein: CASSQRTNYGYTF.

The J gene is TRBJ1-6, the V gene TRBV6-5; perhaps TRBD1 as D (6 bases). Germline V lookup: CDR1 MNHEY, CDR2 SVGAGI. The CDR3 is 14 amino acids. The ends were cut back, 5 bases at V and 7 bases at J, with 12 bases in the middle. CDR3 in DNA: TGTGCCAGCAGTGCACGACAGGTCAATTCACCCCTCCACTTT. It is translated as CASSARQVNSPLHF.

The CDR3 nucleotides read TGCGCCAGCAGCCAAGTTCAAGCGCCAAATGAGCAGTTCTTC. Encoded protein: CASSQVQAPNEQFF. The J gene is TRBJ2-1, the V gene TRBV4-1, with unresolved D. The V gene lost 1 base and the J gene lost 7 bases, with 11 bases spanning the gap. CDR3 size: 14 residues. The germline gives CDR1 MGHRA, CDR2 YSYEKL.

The rearrangement uses TRBV7-2 and TRBJ2-3; 8 nucleotides match TRBD1. The CDR3 sequence is 12 residues long. The V and J ends lost 6 bases and 6 bases, in that order; junction bases with no gene match: 2. Germline CDR1 is SGHTA and CDR2 is FQGNSA. The DNA for the CDR3 is TGTGCCAGCAGACGGGACAGGGATACGCAGTATTTT. Translating it yields CASRRDRDTQYF.

The rearrangement joins TRBV5-6 to TRBJ2-7; D call uncertain. The CDR3 spans 12 residues. Per germline, CDR1 SGHDT and CDR2 YYEEEE. With 1 base removed from V and 5 bases from J, the gap between germline ends came to 7 bases. The CDR3 loop reads CASSLYGDEQYF. The CDR3 DNA reads TGTGCCAGCAGCTTGTATGGCGACGAGCAGTACTTC.

This sequence joins TRBV9 and TRBJ2-3; no clear D. Per germline, CDR1 SGDLS and CDR2 YYNGEE. V gave up 4 bases and J gave up 0 bases, with 6 bases separating them. The CDR3 covers 13 residues. This CDR3 is CASSPESTDTQYF. CDR3 nucleotides: TGTGCCAGCAGCCCTGAGAGCACAGATACGCAGTATTTT.

The chain is built from TRBV11-2 and TRBJ1-1; unclear D gene. In germline, CDR1 is SGHAT, CDR2 FQNNGV. V shed 5 bases and J shed 1 base, with 5 bases lying between them. This CDR3 region has 12 residues. The CDR3 reads CASSTWNTEAFF. In DNA, the CDR3 is TGTGCCAGCAGCACATGGAACACTGAAGCTTTCTTT.

This rearrangement joins TRBV7-3 to TRBJ2-3, with a possible D match to TRBD1 (5 bases). Trimming shortened V by 2 bases and J by 6 bases, and 12 bases separated the two germline ends. The CDR3 contains 14 residues. Germline lookup yields CDR1 SGHTA and CDR2 FQGTGA. CDR3 protein: CASSLLPQGDTQYF. The CDR3 DNA reads as TGTGCCAGCAGCTTACTCCCCCAGGGCGATACGCAGTATTTT.

This sequence joins TRBV7-3 and TRBJ2-1, with D hard to call. Germline V gene lookup returns CDR1 SGHTA and CDR2 FQGTGA. This CDR3 is built from 13 residues. The V and J ends lost 0 bases and 9 bases respectively, with 9 bases between them. CDR3 nucleotides: TGTGCCAGCAGCTTAACGAAGTTGACTGAGCAGTTCTTC. It specifies CASSLTKLTEQFF.

This chain uses TRBV5-1 with TRBJ1-2; D gene uncertain. Deletions cut 0 bases from V and 0 bases from J, with 9 bases between. This CDR3 comprises 15 residues. Per the germline V gene, CDR1 is SGHRS and CDR2 is YFSETQ. The CDR3 region is CASSLAATTNYGYTF. The CDR3 DNA reads TGCGCCAGCAGCTTGGCCGCTACGACTAACTATGGCTACACCTTC.

The chain uses TRBV5-4 and TRBJ2-5, with 8 bases aligning to TRBD2. Germline V CDR1 and CDR2: SGHNT, YYREEE (reference sequence). V gave up 4 bases and J gave up 3 bases; unmatched junction bases: 11. The CDR3 consists of 16 residues. The CDR3 sequence: CASSNSGAGEEETQYF. As DNA, the CDR3 is TGTGCCAGCAGCAATAGCGGGGCGGGGGAGGAAGAGACCCAGTACTTC.

This rearrangement joins TRBV11-2 to TRBJ2-2; D possibly corresponds to TRBD2 (6 bases). CDR3 length: 18 residues. V dropped 1 base and J dropped 2 bases, with 17 bases sitting between them. In germline, CDR1 is SGHAT, CDR2 FQNNGV. CDR3: CASSLGEWRGLNTGELFF. The CDR3 DNA reads TGTGCCAGCAGCTTAGGGGAGTGGAGGGGCCTTAACACCGGGGAGCTGTTTTTT.

This chain connects TRBV29-1 to TRBJ1-1, with D unclear. The CDR3 covers 12 residues. CDR1 is SQVTM, CDR2 ANQGSEA, per germline. V dropped 5 bases and J dropped 3 bases, with 10 bases sitting between them. CDR3 amino acids: CSVSRVDTEAFF. The CDR3 nucleotides read TGCAGCGTTAGCCGGGTCGACACTGAAGCTTTCTTT.

This chain links TRBV5-6 with TRBJ2-3; TRBD2 matches at 9 bases. J gave up 6 bases and V 0 bases, and 8 bases lay outside the gene matches. CDR3 length: 16 residues. Germline V CDR1 and CDR2: SGHDT, YYEEEE. The CDR3 bases are TGTGCCAGCAGCTTGGAGCTAGCGGGGACTAAGGATACGCAGTATTTT. Translating gives CASSLELAGTKDTQYF.

V is TRBV19 and J is TRBJ1-3, with TRBD1 matching 11 bases. CDR3 length: 19 amino acids. Per the germline V gene, CDR1 is LNHDA and CDR2 is SQIVND (reference sequence). The J segment lost 1 base and the V segment lost 7 bases, leaving 15 bases of the junction unmatched. CDR3 DNA sequence: TGTGCCAGTACCCGCGTCCGGACAGGGGGCGTAGGGTCTGGAAACACCATATATTTT. Residues: CASTRVRTGGVGSGNTIYF.

The chain has TRBV6-6 and TRBJ2-3, with a possible D match to TRBD2 (5 bases). V was cut by 4 bases and J by 4 bases, with 12 bases left in between. This CDR3 comprises 14 residues. Germline V gene data show CDR1 as MNHNY and CDR2 as SVGAGI (reference sequence). The CDR3 DNA is TGTGCCAGCAGTTCCTCCCCCGGGGCAGATACGCAGTATTTT. Amino acid sequence: CASSSSPGADTQYF.

This clone was observed once. V usage is TRBV4-1 and J usage is TRBJ1-2; perhaps TRBD1 as D (5 bases). This CDR3 has 17 residues. CDR1 MGHRA and CDR2 YSYEKL come from the germline V gene. V shed 0 bases and J shed 0 bases, with 14 bases lying between them. The CDR3 DNA is TGCGCCAGCAGCCAAGACCCGGGACCTACGTCTAACTATGGCTACACCTTC. Protein: CASSQDPGPTSNYGYTF.

In its sample, this clone was seen once. The chain uses TRBV7-6 and TRBJ2-1; 7 bases align to TRBD2. The germline CDR1 and CDR2 sequences are SGHVS and FNYEAQ. This CDR3 is built from 17 residues. The junction had 13 bases not matched to a gene; V was cut back by 4 bases and J by 4 bases. The CDR3 loop reads CASSSRYTGGKYNEQFF. The DNA of the CDR3 is TGTGCCAGCAGCTCTCGTTATACGGGGGGAAAGTACAATGAGCAGTTCTTC. The whole variable domain, filled in from reference TRBV7-6 and TRBJ2-1, reads GAGVSQSPRYKVTKRGQDVALRCDPISGHVSLYWYRQALGQGPEFLTYFNYEAQQDKSGLPNDRFSAERPEGSISTLTIQRTEQRDSAMYRCASSSRYTGGKYNEQFFGPGTRLTVL.

The chain joins TRBV6-5 to TRBJ1-1; a possible D gene is TRBD1 (6 bases). V was shortened by 5 bases and J by 4 bases, with 11 bases between the two germline ends. CDR3 length: 13 residues. CDR1 and CDR2 from the germline V gene are MNHEY and SVGAGI. CDR3 protein: CASSQTGTTEAFF. The CDR3 DNA follows: TGTGCCAGCAGTCAAACAGGGACCACTGAAGCTTTCTTT.

The chain is built from TRBV7-9 and TRBJ2-2, with 7 nucleotides matching TRBD2. The V gene's germline CDR1 is SEHNR and CDR2 FQNEAQ (reference sequence). The CDR3 runs 14 residues. Trimming at V came to 9 bases and at J to 0 bases, leaving 4 bases not matched to a gene. Written as DNA, the CDR3 is TGTGCCAGAAGCGGGACGACGAACACCGGGGAGCTGTTTTTT. This gives the protein CARSGTTNTGELFF.

For the CDR3, the DNA is TGTGCCAGCAGTTTCGGGACAGGGGGTTCACCCCTCCACTTT. Protein: CASSFGTGGSPLHF. The chain employs TRBV6-5 and TRBJ1-6, with 11 positions matching TRBD1. CDR3 size: 14 residues. The V and J ends lost 4 bases and 9 bases, in that order; junction bases with no gene match: 2. Germline V gene sequence: CDR1 MNHEY, CDR2 SVGAGI.

The gene calls are TRBV30 and TRBJ1-5, with a tentative D call TRBD1 (5 bases). With 0 bases removed from V and 4 bases from J, the gap between germline ends came to 7 bases. This CDR3 has 13 residues. In germline, CDR1 is GTSNPN, CDR2 SVGIG (reference sequence). CDR3 in DNA: TGTGCCTGGAGTGTACAGGCTAATCAGCCCCAGCATTTT. It encodes CAWSVQANQPQHF.

This clone was recorded a few times. The V gene is TRBV4-2, the J gene TRBJ2-7, with D possibly TRBD2 on 7 matching bases. With 1 base removed from V and 1 base from J, the gap between germline ends came to 11 bases. The CDR3 runs 15 residues. Germline CDR1 reads LGHNA; CDR2 reads YNFKEQ. The CDR3 DNA reads as TGTGCCAGCAGCCAAGGGGCGGGGGCATCCTACGAGCAGTACTTC. It translates to CASSQGAGASYEQYF.

In its sample, this clone was seen once. This chain joins TRBV7-2 and TRBJ2-2, with D possibly being TRBD2 (5 bases). Germline values: CDR1 SGHTA, CDR2 FQGNSA. There are 15 residues in the CDR3. V was shortened by 6 bases and J by 0 bases, with 11 bases between the two germline ends. CDR3 coding DNA: TGTGCCAGCAGGGGCCCGGGGACGAACACCGGGGAGCTGTTTTTT. This gives the protein CASRGPGTNTGELFF. Complete variable domain (other parts from reference TRBV7-2 and TRBJ2-2): GAGVSQSPSNKVTEKGKDVELRCDPISGHTALYWYRQSLGQGLEFLIYFQGNSAPDKSGLPSDRFSAERTGGSVSTLTIQRTQQEDSAVYLCASRGPGTNTGELFFGEGSRLTVL.

The CDR3 region has the DNA TGTGCCAGCAGCTTAGGACTAGCGGGTGAGCAGTACTTC. Translation gives CASSLGLAGEQYF. The chain employs TRBV7-6 and TRBJ2-7, with TRBD2 identical over 10 bases. Per the germline V gene, CDR1 is SGHVS and CDR2 is FNYEAQ. This CDR3 has 13 amino acids. V lost 1 base to trimming and J lost 7 bases; unmatched junction nucleotides: 1.